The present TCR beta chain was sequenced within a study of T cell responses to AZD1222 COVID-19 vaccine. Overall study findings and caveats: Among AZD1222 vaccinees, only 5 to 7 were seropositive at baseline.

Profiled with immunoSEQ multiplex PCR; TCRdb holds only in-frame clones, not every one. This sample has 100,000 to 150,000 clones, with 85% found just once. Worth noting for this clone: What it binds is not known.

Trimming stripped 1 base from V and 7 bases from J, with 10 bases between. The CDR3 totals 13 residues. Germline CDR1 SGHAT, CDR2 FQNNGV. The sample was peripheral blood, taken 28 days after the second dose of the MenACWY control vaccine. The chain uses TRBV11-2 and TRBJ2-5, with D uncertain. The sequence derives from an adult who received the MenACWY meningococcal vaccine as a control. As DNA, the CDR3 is TGTGCCAGCAGCTTAGGGTCCCTACGGACCCAGTACTTC. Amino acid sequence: CASSLGSLRTQYF.